The 24 T cell receptor beta chains below all came from one sample that was sequenced in a study of ipilimumab plus nivolumab after autologous stem cell transplantation. TCRdb keeps only in-frame clones here, not all; method: immunoSEQ multiplex PCR. This sample has 15,000 to 20,000 clones, with around 81% found just once. This specimen consisted of PBMCs, obtained in a trial of ipilimumab plus nivolumab as post-transplant consolidation. The receptors originated from a male donor with diffuse large B-cell lymphoma.

This clone was observed a handful of times. The CDR3 is CASSQDSQLTEAFF. DNA for the CDR3: TGTGCCAGCAGCCAAGATAGTCAACTCACTGAAGCTTTCTTT. This sequence joins TRBV4-2 and TRBJ1-1; D uncertain. The CDR3 loop spans 14 amino acids. V shed 0 bases and J shed 4 bases, with 9 bases lying between them. Germline assignment: CDR1 LGHNA and CDR2 YNFKEQ.

The chain's CDR3 is CASSRVGSGANVLTF. The CDR3 coding sequence is TGTGCCAGCAGCCGGGTGGGCTCTGGGGCCAACGTCCTGACTTTC. The chain carries TRBV7-9 and TRBJ2-6; D gene ambiguous. The CDR3 spans 15 residues. The V gene lost 5 bases and the J gene lost 0 bases, with 8 bases spanning the gap. Germline V CDR1 and CDR2: SEHNR, FQNEAQ (reference sequence).

A few counts support this clone. The J gene is TRBJ1-5, the V gene TRBV7-2, with D unclear. The CDR3 has 14 amino acids. In germline, CDR1 is SGHTA, CDR2 FQGNSA. Trimming took 1 base from V and 7 from J, leaving 11 bases between them. The CDR3 loop is CASSLGRWRQPQHF. DNA of the CDR3: TGTGCCAGCAGCTTAGGTCGGTGGAGGCAGCCCCAGCATTTT.

V usage is TRBV15 and J usage is TRBJ2-2; D not resolved. V lost 5 bases, J lost 0 bases, and 7 bases lay in between. This CDR3 spans 14 amino acids. Germline loops: CDR1 LNHNV, CDR2 YYDKDF (reference sequence). CDR3 in amino acids: CATSPGPNTGELFF. In DNA form, the CDR3 reads TGTGCCACCAGCCCCGGCCCGAACACCGGGGAGCTGTTTTTT.

There are a few counts of this clone. The V gene is TRBV4-1, the J gene TRBJ2-7; no clear D. V shed 2 bases and J shed 2 bases, with 10 bases lying between them. Germline V gives CDR1 MGHRA, CDR2 YSYEKL. The CDR3 sequence is 14 residues long. The CDR3 bases are TGCGCCAGCAGCCAAATAGGACGGACCTACGAGCAGTACTTC. This sequence encodes CASSQIGRTYEQYF.

The chain uses TRBV9 and TRBJ1-2; D remains ambiguous. The CDR3 contains 13 residues. CDR1 SGDLS and CDR2 YYNGEE come from the germline V gene. Trimming took off 0 bases at V and 8 bases at J, with 11 bases between the two ends. As DNA, the CDR3 is TGTGCCAGCAGCGTAGCAAGTAGGGCGGGCTACACCTTC. The encoded protein is CASSVASRAGYTF.

The chain couples TRBV10-1 to TRBJ1-2, with D possibly matching TRBD1 (5 bases). This CDR3 is 14 amino acids long. Trimming removed 7 bases from V and 9 bases from J, with 21 bases in between. Germline lookup yields CDR1 WNHNN and CDR2 SYGVQD (reference sequence). CDR3 DNA: TGCGCCAGCACCTGGACATCGCAGCGGGGAAGCTACACCTTC. This translates into CASTWTSQRGSYTF.

The CDR3 nucleotides read TGCGCCAGCAGCTTGAGCAAGAACACTGAAGCTTTCTTT. As protein: CASSLSKNTEAFF. This chain joins TRBV5-1 and TRBJ1-1; D gene ambiguous. This CDR3 is 13 amino acids long. The V end was cut by 1 base, the J end by 1 base, with 5 bases between. Germline CDR1 reads SGHRS; CDR2 reads YFSETQ.

The CDR3 coding sequence is TGTGCCAGCAGCCAAGAGTTAGCGGGGGATCAAGAGACCCAGTACTTC. Its protein is CASSQELAGDQETQYF. The V call is TRBV4-2, the J call TRBJ2-5, with TRBD2 matching over 9 bases. CDR1 and CDR2 (germline): LGHNA, YNFKEQ. This CDR3 is built from 16 residues. J gave up 2 bases and V 0 bases, and 4 bases lay outside the gene matches.

The chain is built from TRBV7-4 and TRBJ1-6; D unresolved. Trimming took off 1 base at V and 1 base at J, with 8 bases between the two ends. There are 16 residues in the CDR3. The germline gives CDR1 SGHVT, CDR2 SQSDAQ. The DNA of the CDR3 is TGTGCCAGCAGCTTAGAGGAGGGTTCCTATAATTCACCCCTCCACTTT. Its protein is CASSLEEGSYNSPLHF.

In the case of this clone: An end of the junction does not agree with germline; a read error may underlie this. The chain uses TRBV7-7 and TRBJ2-5, with a tentative D call TRBD1 (6 bases). The CDR3 loop spans 15 amino acids. Germline V lookup: CDR1 SSHAT, CDR2 FNYEAQ (reference sequence). Here the CDR3 DNA reads TGTGCTAGCAGCCCACAACAGGGTCCGCGGGAGACCCAGTACTTC. Protein: CASSPQQGPRETQYF.

The V call is TRBV9, the J call TRBJ1-1; D remains ambiguous. The germline V gene has CDR1 SGDLS and CDR2 YYNGEE. V lost 0 bases to trimming and J lost 6 bases, with 12 bases between them. The CDR3 runs to 14 residues. DNA of the CDR3: TGTGCCAGCAGCGTAGCGGTAGGGTCCGCTGAAGCTTTCTTT. Translation gives CASSVAVGSAEAFF.

The chain joins TRBV19 to TRBJ2-2; 8 bases agree with TRBD1. This CDR3 spans 15 amino acids. Germline V gene data show CDR1 as LNHDA and CDR2 as SQIVND (reference sequence). Trimming cost V 6 bases and J 7 bases; bases outside gene matches: 10. CDR3 loop: CASSLGQGGIGELFF. CDR3 DNA: TGTGCCAGTAGCCTCGGACAGGGCGGGATCGGGGAGCTGTTTTTT.

The rearrangement joins TRBV9 to TRBJ2-3; D possibly matches TRBD1 or TRBD2 (5 bases each). Germline CDR1 reads SGDLS; CDR2 reads YYNGEE. Trimming removed 3 bases at V and 3 bases at J, with 11 bases between. CDR3 size: 14 residues. The CDR3 nucleotides are TGTGCCAGCAGCGCCCCGGGGCCAACAGATACGCAGTATTTT. Residues: CASSAPGPTDTQYF.

The V call is TRBV27, the J call TRBJ1-4; 7 nucleotides line up with TRBD1. CDR3 size: 17 residues. Germline V lookup: CDR1 MNHEY, CDR2 SMNVEV (reference sequence). Unmatched junction bases numbered 11, after V lost 2 bases and J lost 5 bases. The CDR3 loop is CASSLGWRGTENEKLFF. CDR3 DNA sequence: TGTGCCAGCAGTTTAGGCTGGAGAGGGACAGAGAATGAAAAACTGTTTTTT. The variable domain in full, completed from reference TRBV27 and TRBJ1-4, reads EAQVTQNPRYLITVTGKKLTVTCSQNMNHEYMSWYRQDPGLGLRQIYYSMNVEVTDKGDVPEGYKVSRKEKRNFPLILESPSPNQTSLYFCASSLGWRGTENEKLFFGSGTQLSVL.

V usage is TRBV7-7 and J usage is TRBJ1-5; unclear D gene. Germline loops: CDR1 SSHAT, CDR2 FNYEAQ (reference sequence). CDR3 size: 12 residues. The V end was cut by 6 bases, the J end by 6 bases, with 9 bases between. In DNA, the CDR3 is TGTGCCAGCAGAGTATGGGGTCAGCCCCAGCATTTT. It is translated as CASRVWGQPQHF. The full variable domain, with the rest looked up from reference TRBV7-7 and TRBJ1-5, is GAGVSQSPRYKVTKRGQDVTLRCDPISSHATLYWYQQALGQGPEFLTYFNYEAQPDKSGLPSDRFSAERPEGSISTLTIQRTEQRDSAMYRCASRVWGQPQHFGDGTRLSIL.

The chain has TRBV7-2 and TRBJ1-1; no clear D gene. CDR1 SGHTA and CDR2 FQGNSA come from the germline V gene. The CDR3 length is 13 residues. Trimming stripped 5 bases from V and 11 bases from J, with 18 bases between. In DNA, the CDR3 is TGTGCCAGCAGCGCAATCTGGACGGAGTCGGCTTTCTTT. Translation: CASSAIWTESAFF.

Only a few counts were recorded for this clone. V and J are TRBV10-3 and TRBJ2-3, with TRBD2 identical over 12 bases. The germline CDR1 and CDR2 sequences are ENHRY and SYGVKD. Trimming removed 10 bases from V and 5 bases from J; junction bases left unmatched: 7. The CDR3 has 14 residues. The CDR3 sequence is CATLAGGTVDTQYF. CDR3 bases: TGTGCCACCCTAGCGGGGGGGACGGTAGATACGCAGTATTTT.

CDR3 amino acids: CASRIGEFDNSPLHF. The DNA for the CDR3 is TGTGCCAGCAGGATAGGGGAATTTGATAATTCACCCCTCCACTTT. V is TRBV7-2 and J is TRBJ1-6, with a tentative D call TRBD1 (5 bases). The CDR3 extends over 15 amino acids. The germline V gene encodes CDR1 SGHTA and CDR2 FQGNSA. Trimming stripped 6 bases from V and 5 bases from J, with 14 bases between.

This clone has only a few counts. The CDR3: CAISAVSGANVLTF. CDR3 in DNA: TGTGCCATCAGTGCTGTCTCTGGGGCCAACGTCCTGACTTTC. The rearrangement links TRBV10-3 to TRBJ2-6; D unclear. Germline V gene sequence: CDR1 ENHRY, CDR2 SYGVKD. This CDR3 has 14 residues. Between the trimmed V and J ends, which lost 4 bases and 0 bases, there was a span of 4 bases.

The V call is TRBV19, the J call TRBJ1-6; no clear D gene. There are 13 residues in the CDR3. Germline assignment: CDR1 LNHDA and CDR2 SQIVND (reference sequence). Trimming shortened V by 4 bases and J by 3 bases, and 4 bases separated the two germline ends. The CDR3 bases are TGTGCCAGTAGTAGGTTCTATAATTCACCCCTCCACTTT. It specifies CASSRFYNSPLHF. The full variable domain, completed using reference TRBV19 and TRBJ1-6, is DGGITQSPKYLFRKEGQNVTLSCEQNLNHDAMYWYRQDPGQGLRLIYYSQIVNDFQKGDIAEGYSVSREKKESFPLTVTSAQKNPTAFYLCASSRFYNSPLHFGNGTRLTVT.

DNA for the CDR3: TGCGCCAGCAGCCAAGATCCACAGTACGGAAACACCATATATTTT. Protein sequence: CASSQDPQYGNTIYF. The chain employs TRBV4-1 and TRBJ1-3; D unresolved. V lost 0 bases and J lost 4, with 10 bases in between. This CDR3 is 15 amino acids long. Germline V gene data show CDR1 as MGHRA and CDR2 as YSYEKL.

The chain has TRBV2 and TRBJ1-5, with D possibly matching TRBD1 (5 bases). Germline CDR1 is SNHLY and CDR2 is FYNNEI. V lost 3 bases, J lost 2 bases, and 11 bases lay in between. The CDR3 loop spans 15 amino acids. For the CDR3, the DNA is TGTGCCAGCAGTGACGGGGCTCCGGGCAATCAGCCCCAGCATTTT. It yields the protein CASSDGAPGNQPQHF.

The rearrangement uses TRBV28 and TRBJ2-1; a possible D gene is TRBD2 (6 bases). CDR1 is MDHEN and CDR2 is SYDVKM in the germline V gene. The V gene lost 7 bases and the J gene lost 5 bases, with 12 bases spanning the gap. The CDR3 consists of 13 residues. CDR3 amino acids: CASIGGGHNEQFF. The CDR3 bases are TGTGCCAGCATCGGGGGAGGACACAATGAGCAGTTCTTC.